This T cell receptor beta chain emerged from a study of cytotoxic CD8 clonotypes in ibrutinib-treated CLL. Across the study: In all, approximately ten patients were relapsed/refractory, about 15 were treatment-naive and approximately 17 were IGHV unmutated. Response specimens were obtained following a median treatment duration of roughly 11 months, with a range of 6 to 36. The study, taken as a whole, reports: Contraction or stability on treatment was seen for public clonotypes, which were uncommon. Sampling schedules were unmatched across sustained-remission and progressing patients.

The protocol was immunoSEQ multiplex PCR, while the TCRdb copy is restricted to in-frame clones and leaves out a portion. The sample has roughly 220,000 clones; over 65% are singletons. This CDR3 has 14 amino acids. Trimming took 6 bases from V and 7 from J, leaving 19 bases between them. Germline V CDR1 and CDR2: SGHVS, FNYEAQ. Points on this clone: Its antigen remains unknown.

The chain couples TRBV7-6 to TRBJ2-7, with D perhaps assigned TRBD1 or TRBD2 (6 bases each). The source of this sequence is a human donor with chronic lymphocytic leukemia. The specimen comprised PBMCs, sampled after 12 months of ibrutinib treatment. DNA for the CDR3: TGTGCCAGCAGATCTAGATGGGGGGCTGAGGAGCAGTACTTC. It specifies CASRSRWGAEEQYF.